This TCR beta chain was obtained from a study of blood T cells in healthy people across ages. Alongside a J-beta primer mix, a sample-barcoded 5' primer served in a second PCR lasting roughly 6 to 11 cycles. All samples yielded 2.5 million or more CDR3-containing paired-end reads. TCRdb reanalysed the 5' RACE reads using MiXCR and keeps one entry per CDR3 protein. The sample holds around 970,000 distinct CDR3 sequences, 51% seen once. To note about this clonotype: What it recognizes is unknown.

Each donor supplied around 10 milliliters of peripheral blood. Study outcomes and limitations: With unsorted PBMCs, a conclusive comparison of naive versus antigen-experienced cells was not possible. Age showed a roughly linear inverse relationship with TCR beta diversity per million T cells.

Germline V gene sequence: CDR1 SGHDN, CDR2 FVKESK. Trimming took off 0 bases at V and 6 bases at J, with 6 bases between the two ends. The CDR3 has 13 amino acids. V gene TRBV14 combines with J gene TRBJ2-4; TRBD1 is a possible D gene (6 bases). The receptor comes from a woman aged 60 to 75 in good health. The sequencing sample was made of blood. The CDR3 sequence: CASSQDRGNIQYF. The CDR3 DNA follows: TGTGCCAGCAGCCAAGACAGGGGAAACATTCAGTACTTC.